The clone carrying this TCR beta chain was observed a few times. Its antigen is not known. Peripheral blood genomic DNA, not sorted cells or RNA, was the template. TRB rearrangements spanning V, D and J were amplified using mixed TRB-A/B primers. TCRdb processed the multiplex PCR reads anew with MiXCR; each CDR3 protein has one entry. The repertoire holds approximately 18,000 distinct CDR3 sequences, with over 45% as singletons. CDR1 MNHEY and CDR2 SVGAGI come from the germline V gene. V shed 5 bases and J 5 bases; nucleotides not matched to a gene: 5. This CDR3 contains 16 residues. This entry is derived from a study of T cell repertoires in aging, cancer and after chemotherapy. Study-level information: Roughly 8.8 million TCR reads made up the full dataset. Whole-study results and caveats: Median generation probability rose over the chemotherapy interval in each cancer cohort, suggesting rebound thymic output.

The sample comprised blood. The TCR originated in a human donor in good health. This chain connects TRBV6-5 to TRBJ2-5; 16 bases match TRBD2. The CDR3 nucleotides read TGTGCCAGCAGTAGGGGGACTAGCGGGGGGGCGGAGACCCAGTACTTC. Residues: CASSRGTSGGAETQYF.